The 25 T cell receptor beta chains listed next were all sequenced from one sample in a study of T-cell reconstitution after alpha-beta-depleted transplantation in children. Library preparation (for TCRbeta) was performed with unique molecular identifiers. TCRdb processed the PCR reads anew with MiXCR; each CDR3 protein has one entry. The repertoire holds some 250,000 distinct CDR3 sequences, with around 11% as singletons. The sequences come from PBMCs from the stem cell graft donor, collected from the stem cell graft. Receptor source: a human donor who donated a stem cell graft to a child with acute lymphoblastic leukemia.

At least ten counts were recorded for this clonotype. The chain has TRBV5-1 and TRBJ2-3; TRBD2 agrees at 7 bases. Germline lookup yields CDR1 SGHRS and CDR2 YFSETQ. J lost 5 bases, V lost 0 bases, and 6 bases had no gene match. The CDR3 is made up of 15 amino acids. This CDR3 is CASSLEGREGDTQYF. In DNA, the CDR3 is TGCGCCAGCAGCTTGGAAGGCAGGGAGGGAGATACGCAGTATTTT.

This clonotype came up many times. The rearrangement uses TRBV6-2 or TRBV6-3 and TRBJ2-7; TRBD2 matches 7 bases. Germline loops: CDR1 MNHEY, CDR2 SVGEGT. Losses at the gene ends were 2 bases for V and 0 bases for J; bases not matched to a gene: 4. The CDR3 is made up of 15 amino acids. The CDR3 loop reads CASSYLAESSYEQYF. For the CDR3, the DNA is TGTGCCAGCAGTTACCTAGCGGAGAGCTCCTACGAGCAGTACTTC.

The rearrangement joins TRBV2 to TRBJ1-1, with TRBD1 identical over 10 bases. Trimming took 7 bases from V and 6 from J; bases not matched to a gene: 5. The length of the CDR3 is 13 residues. The germline V gene has CDR1 SNHLY and CDR2 FYNNEI. The CDR3 DNA follows: TGTGCCAGCACCAGGGGGACAGGGGCTGAAGCTTTCTTT. The encoded protein is CASTRGTGAEAFF.

This clonotype was detected ten times or more. The genes are TRBV6-2 or TRBV6-3 and TRBJ1-4; tentatively, D is TRBD1 (5 bases). CDR3 length: 15 residues. The V and J ends lost 1 base and 6 bases respectively, with 12 bases between them. Germline CDR1 and CDR2: MNHEY and SVGEGT. The CDR3 loop is CASSYFGGYHEKLFF. The CDR3 region has the DNA TGTGCCAGCAGTTACTTCGGGGGATACCATGAAAAACTGTTTTTT.

The table lists this clonotype with many counts. This chain connects TRBV4-3 to TRBJ1-1, with 10 bases lining up with TRBD1. CDR3 size: 14 residues. With V trimmed by 3 bases and J by 4 bases, 2 bases remained unmatched. Germline loops: CDR1 LGHNA, CDR2 YSLEER. CDR3 in amino acids: CASSHGDRGTEAFF. CDR3 nucleotide sequence: TGCGCCAGCAGCCATGGGGACAGGGGCACTGAAGCTTTCTTT.

The V and J genes are TRBV30 and TRBJ2-2, with no clear D. Germline CDR1 reads GTSNPN; CDR2 reads SVGIG (reference sequence). CDR3 size: 14 residues. V was pared by 0 bases and J by 4 bases, with 9 bases between. The CDR3 DNA follows: TGTGCCTGGAGTGTACTGGCAACCACCGGGGAGCTGTTTTTT. Protein: CAWSVLATTGELFF.

This clonotype was recorded many times. The chain is built from TRBV7-9 and TRBJ1-3, with 7 positions matching TRBD1. Trimming took 5 bases from V and 4 from J; bases not matched to a gene: 11. Per germline, CDR1 SEHNR and CDR2 FQNEAQ (reference sequence). The CDR3 runs to 16 residues. CDR3 residues: CASSRGRQGFGNTIYF. CDR3 in DNA: TGTGCCAGCAGCCGTGGGCGACAGGGATTCGGAAACACCATATATTTT.

This clonotype was found many times. The chain links TRBV29-1 to TRBJ2-3, with 7 nucleotides matching TRBD2. The length of the CDR3 is 14 residues. CDR1 is SQVTM and CDR2 is ANQGSEA in the germline V gene. V shed 2 bases and J 1 base; nucleotides not matched to a gene: 3. CDR3 amino acids: CSVEYLAGTDTQYF. Written as DNA, the CDR3 is TGCAGCGTTGAATATCTAGCGGGCACAGATACGCAGTATTTT.

This clonotype was detected many times. The V and J genes are TRBV7-2 and TRBJ2-7, with unresolved D. Germline values: CDR1 SGHTA, CDR2 FQGNSA. This CDR3 spans 14 amino acids. Trimming cost V 3 bases and J 0 bases, with 9 bases left between them. The CDR3 reads CASSFGRSSYEQYF. As DNA, the CDR3 is TGTGCCAGCAGCTTCGGGCGGAGCTCCTACGAGCAGTACTTC.

V usage is TRBV20-1 and J usage is TRBJ2-7; perhaps TRBD2 as D (5 bases). There are 10 residues in the CDR3. V lost 6 bases to trimming and J lost 5 bases, with 8 bases between them. CDR1 is DFQATT and CDR2 is SNEGSKA in the germline V gene (reference sequence). The CDR3 nucleotides read TGCAGTGCGGGAGACCACGAGCAGTACTTC. It codes for CSAGDHEQYF.

Notes on this clonotype: This may be a read error, as it is one base from a much larger clone. The conserved closing phenylalanine or tryptophan is absent in this CDR3, likely reflecting a read error. The genes are TRBV6-2 or TRBV6-3 and TRBJ1-2, with no clear D. CDR1 and CDR2 (germline): MNHEY, SVGEGT. CDR3 length: 12 residues. V was cut by 7 bases and J by 8 bases, with 14 bases left in between. CDR3 sequence reads: CASTIGRGGYTI. The CDR3 bases are TGTGCCAGCACAATAGGGAGAGGCGGCTACACCATC.

A few counts support this clonotype. The chain recombines TRBV19 with TRBJ1-5, with 7 bases that match TRBD1. The CDR3 contains 13 residues. Germline-derived CDR1 and CDR2 are LNHDA and SQIVND (reference sequence). V shed 3 bases and J 6 bases; nucleotides not matched to a gene: 2. This CDR3 is CASSIDRVQPQHF. Here the CDR3 DNA reads TGTGCCAGTAGTATCGACAGGGTTCAGCCCCAGCATTTT.

This clonotype appeared many times. The V and J genes are TRBV28 and TRBJ2-7; TRBD2 matches 13 bases. CDR1 is MDHEN and CDR2 is SYDVKM in the germline V gene. The CDR3 length is 16 residues. J was trimmed by 6 bases and V by 2 bases; bases with no gene match: 7. CDR3 region: CASSLGRLAGGREQYF. The DNA for the CDR3 is TGTGCCAGCAGTTTAGGTAGACTAGCGGGAGGTCGCGAGCAGTACTTC.

This clonotype came up many times. The rearrangement links TRBV7-8 to TRBJ2-7, with 11 bases identical to TRBD1. The CDR3 loop spans 14 amino acids. The germline gives CDR1 SGHVS, CDR2 FQNEAQ. J lost 4 bases, V lost 7 bases, and 6 bases had no gene match. The CDR3 loop is CASTSGQGVYEQYF. The CDR3 DNA is TGTGCCAGCACCTCGGGACAGGGGGTATACGAGCAGTACTTC.

This clonotype was counted at least ten times. The rearrangement uses TRBV10-3 and TRBJ1-1; no reliable D call. V was pared by 0 bases and J by 3 bases, with 11 bases between. This CDR3 contains 15 residues. Germline lookup yields CDR1 ENHRY and CDR2 SYGVKD. The CDR3 coding sequence is TGTGCCATCAGTGAGTCCGGGAAACGAGACACTGAAGCTTTCTTT. Protein: CAISESGKRDTEAFF.

This clonotype was counted many times. The rearrangement joins TRBV5-1 to TRBJ2-7; weak D call: TRBD2 (6 bases). This CDR3 comprises 14 residues. V shed 3 bases and J shed 7 bases, with 17 bases lying between them. Germline V gives CDR1 SGHRS, CDR2 YFSETQ. This CDR3 reads CASSSAPGVREQYF. The CDR3 region has the DNA TGCGCCAGCAGCTCGGCTCCGGGGGTAAGGGAGCAGTACTTC. Full variable domain (rest looked up from reference TRBV5-1 and TRBJ2-7): KAGVTQTPRYLIKTRGQQVTLSCSPISGHRSVSWYQQTPGQGLQFLFEYFSETQRNKGNFPGRFSGRQFSNSRSEMNVSTLELGDSALYLCASSSAPGVREQYFGPGTRLTVT.

Ten or more counts support this clonotype. CDR3 residues: CATSTGTAYNEQFF. The CDR3 DNA reads TGTGCCACCAGCACCGGGACAGCTTACAATGAGCAGTTCTTC. The chain is built from TRBV15 and TRBJ2-1, with TRBD1 matching 7 bases. In germline, CDR1 is LNHNV, CDR2 YYDKDF (reference sequence). The CDR3 loop spans 14 amino acids. V was pared by 4 bases and J by 4 bases, with 4 bases of the junction left unmatched. The complete variable domain, with remaining parts taken from reference TRBV15 and TRBJ2-1, reads DAMVIQNPRYQVTQFGKPVTLSCSQTLNHNVMYWYQQKSSQAPKLLFHYYDKDFNNEADTPDNFQSRRPNTSFCFLDIRSPGLGDTAMYLCATSTGTAYNEQFFGPGTRLTVL.

On this clonotype itself: A junction boundary mismatches the germline segment, possibly from a read error. V is TRBV28 and J is TRBJ2-4; D might be TRBD2 (6 bases). CDR3 length: 13 residues. Germline V gene lookup returns CDR1 MDHEN and CDR2 SYDVKM. CDR3 sequence (DNA): TGTGCCACCACGCGGGGTGAGGGAAACAGTCAGTACTTC. This codes for CATTRGEGNSQYF.

This clonotype has ten or more counts. The DNA of the CDR3 is TGTGCCAGGACAGGGGAGAAGGTCCACATTCAGTACTTC. Translating gives CARTGEKVHIQYF. This chain joins TRBV25-1 and TRBJ2-4, with 8 nucleotides matching TRBD1. The V gene end was trimmed by 9 bases and the J gene end by 8 bases; junction bases not matched to a gene: 9. Germline V lookup: CDR1 MGHDK, CDR2 SYGVNS. The CDR3 length is 13 residues.

The V gene is TRBV12-3 or TRBV12-4, the J gene TRBJ2-5; the D call may be TRBD1 or TRBD2 (6 bases each). The V end lost 6 bases, the J end lost 4 bases, and 15 bases lay between the germline ends. The CDR3 extends over 14 amino acids. The CDR3 loop is CASSRGGTPETQYF. CDR3 DNA sequence: TGTGCCAGCAGCAGAGGGGGGACCCCAGAGACCCAGTACTTC.

At least ten counts were recorded for this clonotype. The chain uses TRBV20-1 and TRBJ1-2; D gene unclear. Looked up from germline, CDR1 is DFQATT and CDR2 is SNEGSKA (reference sequence). The CDR3 length is 16 residues. Between the trimmed V and J ends, which lost 4 bases and 4 bases, there was a span of 22 bases. The CDR3 DNA follows: TGCAGTGCTACGCCAACGAGAGGGCCACTTACCTATGGCTACACCTTC. Encoded protein: CSATPTRGPLTYGYTF.

Many counts were recorded for this clonotype. The CDR3: CASSQEWRGVYEQYF. The CDR3 nucleotides read TGCGCCAGCAGCCAAGAGTGGAGGGGGGTCTACGAGCAGTACTTC. J is TRBJ2-7 and V is TRBV4-3, with D possibly being TRBD1 or TRBD2 (6 bases each). The CDR3 covers 15 residues. V was pared by 0 bases and J by 3 bases, with 12 bases between. The V gene's germline CDR1 is LGHNA and CDR2 YSLEER.

Worth noting for this clonotype: This may arise from a read error, as a much more abundant clone is one base away. This chain links TRBV5-5 with TRBJ2-5; D may be TRBD2 (6 bases). Deletions cut 3 bases from V and 4 bases from J, with 10 bases between. This CDR3 region has 13 residues. CDR1 and CDR2 (germline): SGHKS, YYEKEE (reference sequence). CDR3 sequence (DNA): TGTGCCAGCAGCTCGGAGGGTCGAGAGACCCAGTACTTC. Protein: CASSSEGRETQYF.

In regard to this clonotype: This may be a read error: a much more frequent sequence differs by one nucleotide. The chain links TRBV27 to TRBJ2-7; 9 bases match TRBD1. The CDR3 runs to 14 residues. CDR1 is MNHEY and CDR2 is SMNVEV in the germline V gene (reference sequence). The CDR3, as DNA: TGTGCCAGCAGCCGGGACAGGGTCAACTACGAGCACTACTTC. Protein product: CASSRDRVNYEHYF.

This clonotype has a count of ten or more. J is TRBJ2-7 and V is TRBV30, with D possibly being TRBD2 (6 bases). V shed 2 bases and J shed 2 bases, with 16 bases lying between them. This CDR3 spans 15 amino acids. Germline lookup yields CDR1 GTSNPN and CDR2 SVGIG (reference sequence). CDR3 loop: CAWSPLGGYTYEQYF. The CDR3 nucleotides are TGTGCCTGGAGTCCCCTCGGGGGTTATACCTACGAGCAGTACTTC.